The clone carrying this T cell receptor (beta chain) was picked up many times. This entry is derived from a study of identical twins. Template switching added a universal primer site, and cDNA bore unique molecular identifiers. TCRdb passed the 5' RACE reads through MiXCR, listing each CDR3 protein once. This sample has around 1.7 million distinct CDR3 sequences, with about 31% found just once. Source material: cord blood. This clonotype was sampled from a newborn girl in good health.

CDR3 loop: CSVEGPGPLSYNEQFF. CDR3 bases: TGCAGCGTTGAAGGGCCGGGACCGCTCTCCTACAATGAGCAGTTCTTC. The chain is built from TRBV29-1 and TRBJ2-1; D tentatively fits TRBD1 or TRBD2 (5 bases each). Germline values: CDR1 SQVTM, CDR2 ANQGSEA. The CDR3 sequence is 16 residues long. Deletions cut 1 base from V and 0 bases from J, with 13 bases between.